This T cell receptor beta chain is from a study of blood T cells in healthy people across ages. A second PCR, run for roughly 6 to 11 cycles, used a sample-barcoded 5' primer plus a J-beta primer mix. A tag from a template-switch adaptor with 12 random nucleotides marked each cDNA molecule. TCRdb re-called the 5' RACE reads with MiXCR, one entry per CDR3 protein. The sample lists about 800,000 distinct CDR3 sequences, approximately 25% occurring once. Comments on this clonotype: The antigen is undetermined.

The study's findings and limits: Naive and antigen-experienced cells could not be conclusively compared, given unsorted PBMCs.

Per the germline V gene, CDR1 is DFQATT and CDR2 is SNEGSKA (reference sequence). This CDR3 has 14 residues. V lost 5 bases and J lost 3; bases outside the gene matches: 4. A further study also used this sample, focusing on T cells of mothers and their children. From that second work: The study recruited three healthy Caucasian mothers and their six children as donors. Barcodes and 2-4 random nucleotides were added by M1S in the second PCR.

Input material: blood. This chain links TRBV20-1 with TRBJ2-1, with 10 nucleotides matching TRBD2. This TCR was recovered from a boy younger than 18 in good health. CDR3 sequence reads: CSAQRTSGYNEQFF. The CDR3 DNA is TGCAGTGCTCAGAGGACTAGCGGCTACAATGAGCAGTTCTTC.